This is a list of T cell receptor beta chains from one sample in a study of blood T cell repertoires in COVID-19. TCRdb's table, derived via immunoSEQ multiplex PCR, lists solely in-frame clones and lacks some. The sample lists about 250,000 clones; about nine tenths were seen once. Input material: peripheral blood. The origin of the receptors is a woman in her thirties or forties who had recovered from COVID-19. CDR3s include the opening cysteine and the closing phenylalanine or tryptophan. D genes are given only for firm matches.

15,.,TRBV6-5,TRBJ1-4,CASRPGGRTNEKLFF,TGTGCCAGCCGGCCGGGGGGGAGAACTAATGAAAAACTGTTTTTT
17,TRBD2,TRBV15,TRBJ2-2,CATTLGLAGGGPGELFF,TGTGCCACCACTCTGGGGCTAGCGGGAGGGGGTCCCGGGGAGCTGTTTTTT
15,.,TRBV6-2/TRBV6-3,TRBJ2-5,CASSLGDFGQETQYF,TGTGCCAGCAGTCTGGGGGACTTCGGCCAAGAGACCCAGTACTTC
15,.,TRBV12-5,TRBJ2-2,CASGLVQGGTGELFF,TGTGCTAGTGGTTTGGTACAAGGGGGCACCGGGGAGCTGTTTTTT
11,.,TRBV28,TRBJ1-2,CASSDNIGYTF,TGTGCCAGCAGTGACAACATAGGCTACACCTTC
14,.,TRBV30,TRBJ2-3,CAWSDRRWADTQYF,TGTGCCTGGAGTGATAGGCGGTGGGCAGATACGCAGTATTTT
15,TRBD2,TRBV5-1,TRBJ2-1,CASSMGVAGYNEQFF,TGCGCCAGCAGCATGGGCGTAGCGGGGTACAATGAGCAGTTCTTC
13,.,TRBV14,TRBJ1-2,CASSQGPRGGYTF,TGTGCCAGCAGCCAAGGTCCACGAGGAGGCTACACCTTC
12,TRBD1,TRBV28,TRBJ2-3,CASASGGSTQYF,TGTGCCAGCGCCTCAGGGGGCTCGACGCAGTATTTT
12,.,TRBV11-2,TRBJ2-7,CASSLVSYEQYF,TGTGCCAGCAGCTTAGTCAGCTACGAGCAGTACTTC
15,TRBD2,TRBV5-6,TRBJ2-1,CASSALAGAYNEQFF,TGTGCCAGCAGCGCCCTAGCGGGAGCGTACAATGAGCAGTTCTTC
17,.,TRBV28,TRBJ1-5,CASSLWGYQQLNQPQHF,TGTGCCAGCAGTTTATGGGGCTATCAACAGCTCAATCAGCCCCAGCATTTT